Listed here are 26 T cell receptor beta chains from one sample, sequenced in a study of blood T cell repertoires in COVID-19. Repertoires were generated with immunoSEQ multiplex PCR, while TCRdb's copy carries only in-frame clones and drops some. Among about 54,000 clones listed, over 75% were seen once. Input material: peripheral blood. These receptor sequences come from a human donor in a cohort sampled during active COVID-19.

This sequence joins TRBV7-2 and TRBJ2-1, with D possibly matching TRBD1 (6 bases). This CDR3 contains 15 residues. The V gene's germline CDR1 is SGHTA and CDR2 FQGNSA. V was shortened by 0 bases and J by 10 bases, with 16 bases between the two germline ends. Here the CDR3 reads CASSLAPGQIYEQFF. CDR3 coding DNA: TGTGCCAGCAGCTTAGCCCCCGGACAGATATACGAGCAGTTCTTC.

The chain uses TRBV19 and TRBJ2-7; possibly TRBD1 for D (6 bases). Trimming took off 9 bases at V and 5 bases at J, with 20 bases between the two ends. The length of the CDR3 is 14 residues. Germline CDR1 and CDR2: LNHDA and SQIVND (reference sequence). The CDR3 loop reads CASSHRALGDEQYF. The CDR3, as DNA: TGTGCCAGCTCTCACAGGGCCCTGGGGGACGAGCAGTACTTC.

The chain joins TRBV12-5 to TRBJ2-5; TRBD2 aligns across 12 bases. The V gene end was trimmed by 7 bases and the J gene end by 2 bases; junction bases not matched to a gene: 17. Germline CDR1 is LGHNT and CDR2 is FRNRAP. CDR3 length: 19 residues. The CDR3 is CASALDRGTSGPLQETQYF. In DNA, the CDR3 is TGTGCTAGTGCCCTCGACAGGGGGACTAGCGGGCCTCTTCAAGAGACCCAGTACTTC.

The genes are TRBV10-2 and TRBJ1-5; TRBD1 matches at 9 bases. CDR1 is WSHSY and CDR2 is SAAADI in the germline V gene. This CDR3 has 14 residues. With 4 bases clipped from V and 5 bases from J, the junction kept 3 bases outside the gene matches. The CDR3 sequence: CASSADRGDQPQHF. In nucleotides, the CDR3 is TGCGCCAGCAGTGCGGACAGGGGTGATCAGCCCCAGCATTTT.

This rearrangement joins TRBV2 to TRBJ1-2, with 8 bases that match TRBD1. There are 14 residues in the CDR3. Unmatched junction bases numbered 9, after V lost 6 bases and J lost 6 bases. Germline CDR1 and CDR2: SNHLY and FYNNEI. DNA for the CDR3: TGTGCCAGCAGGAGGCCAGGGGGCAGACATGGCTACACCTTC. The encoded protein is CASRRPGGRHGYTF. Looking up the rest from reference TRBV2 and TRBJ1-2 gives the full variable domain: EPEVTQTPSHQVTQMGQEVILRCVPISNHLYFYWYRQILGQKVEFLVSFYNNEISEKSEIFDDQFSVERPDGSNFTLKIRSTKLEDSAMYFCASRRPGGRHGYTFGSGTRLTVV.

V usage is TRBV9 and J usage is TRBJ2-5; 9 bases fit TRBD1. Per germline, CDR1 SGDLS and CDR2 YYNGEE. The CDR3 spans 16 residues. The junction had 8 bases not matched to a gene; V was cut back by 0 bases and J by 5 bases. The CDR3: CASSVDRTGDLETQYF. The CDR3 coding sequence is TGTGCCAGCAGCGTAGATCGGACAGGGGACTTGGAGACCCAGTACTTC.

This clone was seen only once. V and J are TRBV7-9 and TRBJ2-7, with D perhaps TRBD1 (6 bases). Trimming stripped 2 bases from V and 3 bases from J, with 14 bases between. The CDR3 covers 15 residues. The V gene's germline CDR1 is SEHNR and CDR2 FQNEAQ (reference sequence). This CDR3 is CASSLPPGHRYEQYF. The CDR3 DNA follows: TGTGCCAGCAGCTTACCCCCGGGACACCGCTACGAGCAGTACTTC.

In DNA, the CDR3 is TGTGCCAGCAGAAACACGGGGGGAGCAGGACCTTACAATGAGCAGTTCTTC. It yields the protein CASRNTGGAGPYNEQFF. This chain uses TRBV7-3 with TRBJ2-1; TRBD2 matches at 7 bases. Germline CDR1 is SGHTA and CDR2 is FQGTGA. This CDR3 spans 17 amino acids. Unmatched junction bases numbered 15, after V lost 6 bases and J lost 4 bases.

The CDR3 sequence is CASSRDGGGGPNTEAFF. The CDR3 bases are TGTGCCAGCAGTCGGGACGGGGGTGGAGGGCCTAACACTGAAGCTTTCTTT. The chain links TRBV5-6 to TRBJ1-1, with D tentatively TRBD1 (5 bases). V shed 5 bases and J shed 2 bases, with 22 bases lying between them. This CDR3 has 17 amino acids. In germline, CDR1 is SGHDT, CDR2 YYEEEE.

This chain connects TRBV11-3 to TRBJ1-1; D uncertain. Germline loops: CDR1 SGHNT, CDR2 YENEEA. CDR3 length: 13 residues. Trimming shortened V by 5 bases and J by 0 bases, and 7 bases separated the two germline ends. The CDR3 region has the DNA TGTGCCAGCAGCCAACAAATGAACACTGAAGCTTTCTTT. This translates into CASSQQMNTEAFF.

The chain joins TRBV6-5 to TRBJ1-1; D might be TRBD1 (6 bases). Germline V gene data show CDR1 as MNHEY and CDR2 as SVGAGI. The V end was cut by 6 bases, the J end by 11 bases, with 19 bases between. The CDR3 is 13 amino acids. The CDR3 protein is CASRRDTISWAFF. The CDR3 bases are TGTGCCAGCAGACGGGACACAATCTCATGGGCTTTCTTT.

The J gene is TRBJ2-7, the V gene TRBV4-1, with 10 bases lining up with TRBD1. The germline V gene encodes CDR1 MGHRA and CDR2 YSYEKL. This CDR3 is 17 amino acids long. V lost 0 bases, J lost 1 base, and 6 bases stayed unmatched. CDR3 in DNA: TGCGCCAGCAGCCAAGAAGGACAGGGGGTTACGTCCTACGAGCAGTACTTC. Translating it yields CASSQEGQGVTSYEQYF.

The chain employs TRBV7-9 and TRBJ1-1, with TRBD1 identical over 12 bases. The CDR3 runs 15 residues. The germline gives CDR1 SEHNR, CDR2 FQNEAQ (reference sequence). With 5 bases clipped from V and 5 bases from J, the junction kept 6 bases outside the gene matches. CDR3 sequence (DNA): TGTGCCAGCAGCCCCCAGGGACAGGGGGCAACTGAAGCTTTCTTT. Residues: CASSPQGQGATEAFF.

V usage is TRBV7-2 and J usage is TRBJ2-1; 8 nucleotides match TRBD2. The germline gives CDR1 SGHTA, CDR2 FQGNSA. The CDR3 sequence is 16 residues long. V was pared by 5 bases and J by 3 bases, with 9 bases of the junction left unmatched. The CDR3 DNA is TGTGCCAGCAGCCCTAGGTTAGCGGGGATCTACAATGAGCAGTTCTTC. Residues: CASSPRLAGIYNEQFF.

The chain employs TRBV6-5 and TRBJ1-1; no definite D call. The germline V gene has CDR1 MNHEY and CDR2 SVGAGI. V lost 6 bases and J lost 1, with 6 bases in between. The CDR3 has 12 amino acids. In nucleotides, the CDR3 is TGTGCCAGCAGACAGCAGAACACTGAAGCTTTCTTT. It specifies CASRQQNTEAFF.

This clone rates as medium-sized. This sequence joins TRBV27 and TRBJ2-2; 8 bases match TRBD1. The CDR3 totals 15 residues. The trim removed 8 bases at V and 0 bases at J, leaving 5 bases unmatched. Per the germline V gene, CDR1 is MNHEY and CDR2 is SMNVEV (reference sequence). The CDR3 protein is CASRTGWTNTGELFF. CDR3 bases: TGTGCCAGCCGGACAGGGTGGACGAACACCGGGGAGCTGTTTTTT.

This clone was found a few times. The chain joins TRBV6-5 to TRBJ2-7, with 7 bases that match TRBD2. The CDR3 covers 16 residues. Trimming removed 2 bases from V and 7 bases from J; junction bases left unmatched: 14. From germline, CDR1 is MNHEY and CDR2 SVGAGI. CDR3 region: CASSYRLGSGAGEQYF. The CDR3 DNA reads as TGTGCCAGCAGTTACCGGCTCGGGTCAGGAGCGGGGGAGCAGTACTTC.

In this sample, this clone turned up once. The chain uses TRBV3-1 (or the pseudogene TRBV3-2) and TRBJ1-5, with a tentative D call TRBD1 (5 bases). Germline V gene lookup returns CDR1 LGHDT and CDR2 YNNKEL (reference sequence). V shed 0 bases and J shed 0 bases, with 9 bases lying between them. The CDR3 runs 16 residues. In DNA form, the CDR3 reads TGTGCCAGCAGCCAAGATCCAACAGGTAGCAATCAGCCCCAGCATTTT. Amino acid sequence: CASSQDPTGSNQPQHF.

This clone showed up just a few times. V and J are TRBV6-5 and TRBJ1-5; TRBD1 agrees at 8 bases. V shed 2 bases, J shed 4 bases, and the junction held 4 bases outside the gene matches. Germline CDR1 is MNHEY and CDR2 is SVGAGI. The CDR3 is 15 residues long. The CDR3 DNA sequence: TGTGCCAGCAGTTACCGACAGGGGCGGAATCAGCCCCAGCATTTT. The encoded protein is CASSYRQGRNQPQHF.

The count of this clone is one. V is TRBV19 and J is TRBJ1-1; 7 positions agree with TRBD1. The CDR3 covers 12 residues. With V trimmed by 7 bases and J by 4 bases, 3 bases remained unmatched. CDR1 and CDR2 from the germline V gene are LNHDA and SQIVND (reference sequence). The CDR3 region is CASTSGGTEAFF. DNA of the CDR3: TGTGCCAGTACCTCAGGGGGCACTGAAGCTTTCTTT.

CDR3 coding DNA: TGTGCCAGCAGTGAGACAGGGGGCAGAAACACCATATATTTT. As protein: CASSETGGRNTIYF. This sequence joins TRBV6-1 and TRBJ1-3, with 10 bases lining up with TRBD1. V shed 3 bases, J shed 5 bases, and the junction held 1 base outside the gene matches. The CDR3 spans 14 residues. Germline V lookup: CDR1 MNHNS, CDR2 SASEGT.

Only one count was recorded for this clone. The chain is built from TRBV7-2 and TRBJ2-7; D gene unclear. CDR3 size: 12 residues. Germline V CDR1 and CDR2: SGHTA, FQGNSA. V dropped 4 bases and J dropped 4 bases, with 8 bases sitting between them. The CDR3 nucleotides read TGTGCCAGCAGCTCCTCCGGGTACGAGCAGTACTTC. It encodes CASSSSGYEQYF.

The chain couples TRBV9 to TRBJ1-2; D is possibly TRBD1 (5 bases). From germline, CDR1 is SGDLS and CDR2 YYNGEE. V was shortened by 3 bases and J by 4 bases, with 16 bases between the two germline ends. The CDR3 has 15 residues. The CDR3 loop is CASSAGHNVGYGYTF. Here the CDR3 DNA reads TGTGCCAGCAGCGCAGGACATAATGTAGGCTATGGCTACACCTTC.

This chain joins TRBV2 and TRBJ2-3; D is unresolved. CDR3 length: 12 residues. V gave up 5 bases and J gave up 4 bases, with 7 bases separating them. The germline V gene encodes CDR1 SNHLY and CDR2 FYNNEI. This CDR3 is CASSLGADTQYF. CDR3 DNA: TGTGCCAGCAGTCTTGGAGCAGATACGCAGTATTTT.

This clone appeared once. The V call is TRBV12-3 or TRBV12-4, the J call TRBJ2-5; 7 bases map to TRBD2. Trimming cost V 4 bases and J 5 bases; bases outside gene matches: 4. The CDR3 has 13 residues. CDR3 DNA: TGTGCCAGCAGTTCCACCGGGAGGGAGACCCAGTACTTC. Translating gives CASSSTGRETQYF.

The rearrangement links TRBV19 to TRBJ2-3; 10 bases match TRBD1. CDR3 length: 15 amino acids. After removal of 4 bases from V and 5 bases from J, the junction contained 6 bases not matched to a gene. Germline V gene sequence: CDR1 LNHDA, CDR2 SQIVND (reference sequence). The CDR3 region is CASSTGTGAGDTQYF. The CDR3 DNA reads TGTGCCAGTAGTACAGGGACAGGGGCAGGAGATACGCAGTATTTT.